Included here is one T cell receptor (beta chain) sequence, with context. This sample was included in a study of blood T cell repertoires in COVID-19. Original handling: Amplification from reference gene primers served as the basis for estimated nucleated cell counts. Using immunoSEQ multiplex PCR, the repertoire was profiled, and TCRdb retains in-frame clones only, with some absent. V and J calls and clone size follow that table, whereas D and trimming were derived from the DNA. The table shows under 50,000 clones, with approximately 95% occurring only once. After removal of 8 bases from V and 8 bases from J, the junction contained 10 bases not matched to a gene. CDR3 length: 13 amino acids. From germline, CDR1 is KGHSH and CDR2 LQKENI.

The rearrangement uses TRBV18 and TRBJ1-2; 8 bases are a match to TRBD1. The TCR originated in a man aged 55 to 70 with COVID-19, enrolled during active disease. Sequenced sample: peripheral blood. The DNA for the CDR3 is TGTGCCAGCCGGCTCGGACAGGGTGACGGCTACACCTTC. Its translation is CASRLGQGDGYTF.